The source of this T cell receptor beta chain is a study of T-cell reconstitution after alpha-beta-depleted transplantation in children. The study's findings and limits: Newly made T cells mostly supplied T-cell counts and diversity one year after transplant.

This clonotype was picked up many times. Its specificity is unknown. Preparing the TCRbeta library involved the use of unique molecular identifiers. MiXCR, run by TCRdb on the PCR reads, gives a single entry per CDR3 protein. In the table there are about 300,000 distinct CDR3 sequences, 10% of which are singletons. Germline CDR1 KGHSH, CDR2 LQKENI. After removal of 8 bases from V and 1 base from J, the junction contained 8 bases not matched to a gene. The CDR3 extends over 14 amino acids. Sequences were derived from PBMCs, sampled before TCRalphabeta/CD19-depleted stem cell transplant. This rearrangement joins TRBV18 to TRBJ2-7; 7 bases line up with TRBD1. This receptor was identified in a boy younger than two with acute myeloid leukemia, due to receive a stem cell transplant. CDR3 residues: CASSPGTVSYEQYF. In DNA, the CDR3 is TGTGCCAGCAGCCCCGGGACAGTTTCCTACGAGCAGTACTTC.